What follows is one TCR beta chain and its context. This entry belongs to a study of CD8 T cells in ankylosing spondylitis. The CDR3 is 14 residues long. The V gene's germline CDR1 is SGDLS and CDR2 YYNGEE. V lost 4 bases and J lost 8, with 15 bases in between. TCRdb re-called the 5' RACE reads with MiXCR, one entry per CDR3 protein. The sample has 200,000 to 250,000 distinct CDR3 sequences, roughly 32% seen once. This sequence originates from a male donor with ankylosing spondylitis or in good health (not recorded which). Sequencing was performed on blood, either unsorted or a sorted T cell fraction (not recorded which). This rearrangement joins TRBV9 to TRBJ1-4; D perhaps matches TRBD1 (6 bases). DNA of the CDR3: TGTGCCAGCAGCCTAGGGGGGCTAGGAGAAAAACTGTTTTTT. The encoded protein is CASSLGGLGEKLFF.